In its sample, the clone carrying this T cell receptor beta chain was seen once. Its antigen is still unknown. These data originate in a study of vaccination and CD4 T cells after COVID-19. Study-wide points: Only after vaccination were a median approximately 85% of convalescents' reactive clones seen.

Trimming cost V 0 bases and J 13 bases; bases outside gene matches: 4. The CDR3 is 12 residues long. Germline V CDR1 and CDR2: MNHEY, SVGAGI. Specified treatment: approximately 11-day PBMC culture with coronavirus spike peptide pools or control peptides (ViraFEST assay). With the Oncomine TCR Beta short-read assay, DNA from cultured CD4+ T cells was sequenced. MiXCR was run by TCRdb on the PCR reads, yielding one entry per CDR3 protein. This sample yields 10,000 to 15,000 distinct CDR3 sequences, of which roughly two thirds are seen a single time; more than 9.5% belongs to the top ten. The chain uses TRBV6-5 and TRBJ1-2; 8 nucleotides agree with TRBD1. The receptor's source is a human donor who had recovered from COVID-19. Material for sequencing was CD4+ T cells from blood, cultured in vitro. Here the CDR3 reads CASSYSGQEFTF. As DNA, the CDR3 is TGTGCCAGCAGTTACTCGGGACAGGAGTTCACCTTC.